This TCR beta chain came from a study of cytomegalovirus exposure and HLA in healthy donors. Use of 60 Vbeta and 13 Jbeta primers characterized the PCR. Only in-frame clones appear in the TCRdb table, and some are missing; sequencing was by immunoSEQ multiplex PCR. The sample has 150,000 to 200,000 clones; roughly three quarters are singletons. The V gene lost 1 base and the J gene lost 1 base, with 13 bases spanning the gap. The CDR3 loop spans 15 amino acids. In germline, CDR1 is SQVTM, CDR2 ANQGSEA. Sequenced material: PBMCs. The receptor was derived from a male donor in good health and CMV-seropositive. The rearrangement links TRBV29-1 to TRBJ1-1; TRBD1 might be the D (6 bases). CDR3 in amino acids: CSVEVGTKANTEAFF. Here the CDR3 DNA reads TGCAGCGTTGAAGTAGGGACAAAAGCGAACACTGAAGCTTTCTTT.